This TCR beta chain emerged from a study of response to subunit inactivated influenza vaccine. Whole-study findings and limits: Authors suggested that a seasonal influenza vaccination recruits few new T cells each time.

TCRdb called the RT-PCR reads again in MiXCR, with one record for every CDR3 protein. The data hold roughly 500,000 distinct CDR3 sequences, with 16% observed a single time. Comments on this clonotype: Its antigen is undetermined.

CDR1 and CDR2 (germline): SGHRS, YFSETQ. V was clipped by 0 bases and J by 3 bases, with 13 bases between them. CDR3 size: 15 residues. The material sequenced was CD4+ T cells sorted from PBMCs, taken approximately 25 months after vaccination. V is TRBV5-1 and J is TRBJ2-7, with D possibly TRBD2 on 5 matching bases. The receptor's source is a man between 50 and 75 years old who received an inactivated influenza vaccine. Here the CDR3 DNA reads TGCGCCAGCAGCTTGGAGGCTAGCAGACACTACGAGCAGTACTTC. Its protein is CASSLEASRHYEQYF.